The 2 T cell receptor beta chains below were found in one sample sequenced in a study of T cell responses to AZD1222 COVID-19 vaccine. Libraries were prepared by immunoSEQ multiplex PCR; TCRdb keeps only in-frame clonotypes and omits some of them. In the table there are 150,000 to 200,000 clones, roughly 94% of which are singletons. Sequences were derived from peripheral blood, sampled on day 0 of AZD1222 vaccination. These receptors all stem from an adult in good health.

The rearrangement joins TRBV2 to TRBJ1-3; unclear D gene. V was cut by 5 bases and J by 2 bases, with 13 bases left in between. Germline assignment: CDR1 SNHLY and CDR2 FYNNEI. This CDR3 is built from 15 residues. DNA of the CDR3: TGTGCCAGCAGTTACCCCGGGTCTGCTGGAAACACCATATATTTT. Its translation is CASSYPGSAGNTIYF.

This chain uses TRBV4-1 with TRBJ2-5, with unresolved D. V was shortened by 4 bases and J by 5 bases, with 11 bases between the two germline ends. Germline V gene data show CDR1 as MGHRA and CDR2 as YSYEKL. The CDR3 extends over 13 amino acids. CDR3 residues: CASSRQSRETQYF. As DNA, the CDR3 is TGCGCCAGCAGCCGTCAGAGCCGGGAGACCCAGTACTTC.